The clone carrying this T cell receptor beta chain was found many times. This sample stems from a study of CD8 T cells in ankylosing spondylitis. The CDR3 runs 15 residues. Germline CDR1 and CDR2: MNHEY and SVGEGT. V shed 10 bases, J shed 8 bases, and the junction held 15 bases outside the gene matches. TCRdb used MiXCR to reprocess the 5' RACE reads, holding one entry per CDR3 protein. The repertoire consists of around 330,000 distinct CDR3 sequences, with roughly 11% occurring once and the leading ten covering about 10%. The sequence was collected from a female donor with ankylosing spondylitis or in good health (not recorded which). The chain joins TRBV6-2 or TRBV6-3 to TRBJ2-1; TRBD1 matches 9 bases. Sequenced: blood, either unsorted or a sorted T cell fraction (not recorded which). CDR3 loop: CAINRLGQGVHEQFF. In DNA form, the CDR3 reads TGTGCCATCAACCGGTTGGGACAGGGTGTCCATGAGCAGTTCTTC.